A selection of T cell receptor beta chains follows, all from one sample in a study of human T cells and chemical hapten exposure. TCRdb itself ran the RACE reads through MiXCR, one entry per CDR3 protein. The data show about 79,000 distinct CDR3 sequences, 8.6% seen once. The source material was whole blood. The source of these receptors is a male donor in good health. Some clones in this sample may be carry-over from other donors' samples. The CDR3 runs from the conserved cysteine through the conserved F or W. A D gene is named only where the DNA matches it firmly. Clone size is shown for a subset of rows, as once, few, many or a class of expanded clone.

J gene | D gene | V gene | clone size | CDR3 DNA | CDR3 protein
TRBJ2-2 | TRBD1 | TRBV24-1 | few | TGTGCCACCAGTGATTCGAGGCCGGGACAGGCGCACACCGGGGAGCTGTTTTTT | CATSDSRPGQAHTGELFF
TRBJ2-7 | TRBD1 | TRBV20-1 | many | TGCAGTGCTACCGAACAGGGGGCTATATCCTACGAGCAGTACTTC | CSATEQGAISYEQYF
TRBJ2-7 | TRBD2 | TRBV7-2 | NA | TGTGCCAGCAGACGGACTAGCGGGACCCTCCCCTCCTACGAGCAGTACTTC | CASRRTSGTLPSYEQYF
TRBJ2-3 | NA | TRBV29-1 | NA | TGCAGCGTTGCCGTCTCGCAGACGCAGTATTTT | CSVAVSQTQYF
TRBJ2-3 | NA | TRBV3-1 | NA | TGTGCCAGCAGCCACGGACAAGCAAGCACAGATACGCAGTATTTT | CASSHGQASTDTQYF
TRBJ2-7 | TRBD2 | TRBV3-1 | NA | TGTGCCAGCAGCCTCGGGACTAGCCGTACCTACGAGCAGTACTTC | CASSLGTSRTYEQYF
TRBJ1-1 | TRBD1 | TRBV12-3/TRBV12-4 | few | TGTGCCAGCAGTGATGACAGGGGTTCTACTGAAGCTTTCTTT | CASSDDRGSTEAFF
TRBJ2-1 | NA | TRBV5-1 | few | TGCGCCAGCAGCTGGGGAGCGGAGAATGAGCAGTTCTTC | CASSWGAENEQFF
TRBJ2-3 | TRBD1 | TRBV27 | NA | TGTGCCAGCAGTTTAGAGGGGGCCTGGAGTGATACGCAGTATTTT | CASSLEGAWSDTQYF
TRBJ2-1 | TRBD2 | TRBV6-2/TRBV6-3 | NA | TGTGCCAGCAGTTACTGGACTAGCGGGAGGAGTGAGCAGTTCTTC | CASSYWTSGRSEQFF
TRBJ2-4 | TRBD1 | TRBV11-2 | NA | TGTGCCAGCAGCTTGAGACAGGGTTTAAACATTCAGTACTTC | CASSLRQGLNIQYF
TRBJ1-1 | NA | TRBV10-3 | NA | TGTGCCATCAGTGAAAACGATGCCGAAGCTTTCTTT | CAISENDAEAFF
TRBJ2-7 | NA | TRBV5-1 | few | TGCGCCAGCAGCTTAACCGGGAACTACGAGCAGTACTTC | CASSLTGNYEQYF
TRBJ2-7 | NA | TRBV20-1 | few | TGCAGTGCTAGCCGAGGGGGGACCTTGGGGGACGAGCAGTACTTC | CSASRGGTLGDEQYF